The 9 T cell receptor beta chains below all came from one sample that was sequenced in a study of blood T cell repertoires in COVID-19. TCRdb keeps only in-frame clones here, not all; method: immunoSEQ multiplex PCR. The sample contains roughly 93,000 clones, about 89% of which appear only once. The sample was peripheral blood. The receptors were sampled from a man in his forties or fifties with acute or convalescent COVID-19.

The J gene is TRBJ2-1, the V gene TRBV7-6; 8 bases are shared with TRBD2. J gave up 2 bases and V 1 base, and 4 bases lay outside the gene matches. The CDR3 is 16 residues long. The germline CDR1 and CDR2 sequences are SGHVS and FNYEAQ. CDR3 residues: CASSLEASGPYNEQFF. DNA of the CDR3: TGTGCCAGCAGCTTAGAGGCTAGCGGGCCCTACAATGAGCAGTTCTTC.

By frequency in the sample, this clone is medium-sized. The chain carries TRBV10-3 and TRBJ2-1; 9 positions match TRBD2. The trim removed 0 bases at V and 5 bases at J, leaving 8 bases unmatched. CDR1 is ENHRY and CDR2 is SYGVKD in the germline V gene. The CDR3 covers 17 residues. The CDR3 loop is CAISESLASGDHNEQFF. The DNA of the CDR3 is TGTGCCATCAGTGAGTCATTGGCTAGCGGGGATCACAATGAGCAGTTCTTC.

The chain employs TRBV5-1 and TRBJ2-3; D is uncertain. The ends were cut back, 4 bases at V and 2 bases at J, with 11 bases in the middle. The CDR3 covers 14 residues. Germline CDR1 and CDR2: SGHRS and YFSETQ. The CDR3 DNA reads as TGCGCCAGCAGCCCTCTCGGTTACACAGATACGCAGTATTTT. It specifies CASSPLGYTDTQYF.

This clone was counted a few times. V is TRBV2 and J is TRBJ1-6; no clear D gene. CDR3 length: 16 amino acids. Between the trimmed V and J ends, which lost 5 bases and 0 bases, there was a span of 11 bases. CDR1 is SNHLY and CDR2 is FYNNEI in the germline V gene. The CDR3: CASSLLVPSYNSPLHF. For the CDR3, the DNA is TGTGCCAGCAGTTTACTTGTCCCCTCCTATAATTCACCCCTCCACTTT.

In DNA, the CDR3 is TGTGCCAGCAGCCAGGGGCGGATGAGAAAGGATGAGCAGTTCTTC. Translated: CASSQGRMRKDEQFF. The gene calls are TRBV3-1 (or the pseudogene TRBV3-2) and TRBJ2-1; tentatively, D is TRBD1 (5 bases). Germline V gene data show CDR1 as LGHDT and CDR2 as YNNKEL (reference sequence). Trimming pared 3 bases from V and 8 bases from J, leaving 17 bases between. CDR3 length: 15 residues.

This rearrangement joins TRBV6-5 to TRBJ2-3; 8 nucleotides match TRBD1. Germline CDR1 MNHEY, CDR2 SVGAGI. The CDR3 contains 13 residues. Unmatched junction bases numbered 2, after V lost 0 bases and J lost 9 bases. The chain's CDR3 is CASSYSGQGTQYF. The DNA of the CDR3 is TGTGCCAGCAGTTACTCAGGACAGGGCACGCAGTATTTT.

This chain connects TRBV5-1 to TRBJ1-4; the match to TRBD1 covers 8 bases. From germline, CDR1 is SGHRS and CDR2 YFSETQ. This CDR3 is 16 amino acids long. V lost 2 bases, J lost 5 bases, and 8 bases stayed unmatched. The DNA for the CDR3 is TGCGCCAGCAGCTTATCAACCGGGACAGGAAATGAAAAACTGTTTTTT. The encoded protein is CASSLSTGTGNEKLFF.

This clone was detected only once. Here the CDR3 reads CAWRARVGGSLHF. Here the CDR3 DNA reads TGTGCCTGGAGGGCCCGGGTGGGGGGATCCCTCCACTTT. The chain joins TRBV30 to TRBJ1-6, with D possibly matching TRBD1 (5 bases). The CDR3 extends over 13 amino acids. V was cut by 3 bases and J by 14 bases, with 17 bases left in between. The germline CDR1 and CDR2 sequences are GTSNPN and SVGIG (reference sequence).

This clone was detected only a few times. CDR3 coding DNA: TGTGCCAGCAGCTTGAGTTTGAGTGAAGCTTTCTTT. Protein: CASSLSLSEAFF. V is TRBV5-6 and J is TRBJ1-1; no definite D call. V was clipped by 1 base and J by 7 bases, with 8 bases between them. This CDR3 comprises 12 residues. CDR1 and CDR2 (germline): SGHDT, YYEEEE. The whole variable domain, remainder taken from reference TRBV5-6 and TRBJ1-1, is DAGVTQSPTHLIKTRGQQVTLRCSPKSGHDTVSWYQQALGQGPQFIFQYYEEEERQRGNFPDRFSGHQFPNYSSELNVNALLLGDSALYLCASSLSLSEAFFGQGTRLTVV.